Listed here are 28 T cell receptor beta chains from one sample, sequenced in a study of T-cell reconstitution after alpha-beta-depleted transplantation in children. Preparation of the TCRbeta library used unique molecular identifiers. A single record per CDR3 protein comes from TCRdb applying MiXCR to the PCR reads. This repertoire shows about 610,000 distinct CDR3 sequences, roughly a tenth found once; its top ten account for less than 5%. The sequencing here drew on PBMCs from the stem cell graft donor, taken from the stem cell graft. The receptors here all came from a human donor who donated a stem cell graft to a child with acute myeloid leukemia.

This chain joins TRBV29-1 and TRBJ2-1, with D perhaps matching TRBD2 (5 bases). Trimming cost V 4 bases and J 1 base, with 17 bases left between them. Germline CDR1 SQVTM, CDR2 ANQGSEA. This CDR3 has 16 residues. CDR3 region: CSVAESGIMSYNEQFF. As DNA, the CDR3 is TGCAGCGTTGCCGAATCGGGAATTATGTCCTACAATGAGCAGTTCTTC.

This clonotype occurred many times. The chain links TRBV27 to TRBJ1-2; D not certain. Per the germline V gene, CDR1 is MNHEY and CDR2 is SMNVEV (reference sequence). The CDR3 loop spans 13 amino acids. Trimming pared 3 bases from V and 1 base from J, leaving 6 bases between. The chain's CDR3 is CASSFSVNYGYTF. The CDR3 DNA reads TGTGCCAGCAGTTTCTCAGTTAACTATGGCTACACCTTC.

This clonotype was seen at least ten times. The gene calls are TRBV9 and TRBJ2-1; 9 positions match TRBD2. This CDR3 region has 15 residues. Trimming cost V 0 bases and J 6 bases; bases outside gene matches: 4. Germline loops: CDR1 SGDLS, CDR2 YYNGEE. The CDR3 sequence is CASSVAPSGINEQFF. The DNA of the CDR3 is TGTGCCAGCAGCGTAGCCCCTAGCGGGATCAATGAGCAGTTCTTC.

This clonotype was seen a few times. The gene calls are TRBV5-1 and TRBJ2-7; 7 bases are a match to TRBD1. The CDR3 extends over 18 amino acids. CDR1 and CDR2 from the germline V gene are SGHRS and YFSETQ. Trimming cost V 0 bases and J 2 bases; bases outside gene matches: 14. CDR3 in DNA: TGCGCCAGCAGCTTGGGGGTCGGAGCAGGGGGTAGTGCCTACGAGCAGTACTTC. This translates into CASSLGVGAGGSAYEQYF.

The J gene is TRBJ2-4, the V gene TRBV27; 8 bases match TRBD1. The V segment lost 5 bases and the J segment 2 bases; nucleotides outside the gene matches: 17. CDR3 length: 19 amino acids. Germline lookup yields CDR1 MNHEY and CDR2 SMNVEV (reference sequence). The CDR3 region is CASSPLTGEVVVTKNIQYF. The DNA of the CDR3 is TGTGCCAGCAGTCCACTGACAGGGGAGGTTGTCGTAACCAAAAACATTCAGTACTTC.

The sample holds many counts of this clonotype. The rearrangement links TRBV7-2 to TRBJ2-1, with 8 positions matching TRBD2. This CDR3 is built from 16 residues. The germline V gene encodes CDR1 SGHTA and CDR2 FQGNSA. The junction had 12 bases not matched to a gene; V was cut back by 4 bases and J by 7 bases. The CDR3 nucleotides read TGTGCCAGCAGCTCCTCGCCCGGGACTAGAAGGAATGAGCAGTTCTTC. Residues: CASSSSPGTRRNEQFF. Drawing the rest from reference TRBV7-2 and TRBJ2-1, the complete variable domain is GAGVSQSPSNKVTEKGKDVELRCDPISGHTALYWYRQSLGQGLEFLIYFQGNSAPDKSGLPSDRFSAERTGGSVSTLTIQRTQQEDSAVYLCASSSSPGTRRNEQFFGPGTRLTVL.

The genes are TRBV5-8 and TRBJ2-2, with D unresolved. There are 16 residues in the CDR3. The V end lost 2 bases, the J end lost 0 bases, and 11 bases lay between the germline ends. CDR1 and CDR2 (germline): SGHTS, YDEGEE. The CDR3, as DNA: TGTGCCAGCAGCTTAGGAACGTACGCGAACACCGGGGAGCTGTTTTTT. As protein: CASSLGTYANTGELFF.

Ten or more counts support this clonotype. The chain has TRBV20-1 and TRBJ2-1; tentative D call: TRBD2 (5 bases). CDR1 is DFQATT and CDR2 is SNEGSKA in the germline V gene (reference sequence). V lost 6 bases, J lost 0 bases, and 18 bases lay in between. CDR3 size: 16 residues. CDR3 region: CSALEVQAGSYNEQFF. CDR3 DNA sequence: TGCAGTGCCCTGGAGGTCCAGGCAGGCTCCTACAATGAGCAGTTCTTC.

This clonotype occurred a few times. The chain carries TRBV7-8 and TRBJ1-4; TRBD1 might be the D (6 bases). The CDR3 contains 15 residues. Germline V lookup: CDR1 SGHVS, CDR2 FQNEAQ. With 6 bases removed from V and 7 bases from J, the gap between germline ends came to 18 bases. In DNA, the CDR3 is TGTGCCAGCAGACCCTGGGGGGGCTCCTTTGAAAAACTGTTTTTT. Its translation is CASRPWGGSFEKLFF. Using reference TRBV7-8 and TRBJ1-4 for the parts outside the CDR3, the full variable domain is GAGVSQSPRYKVAKRGQDVALRCDPISGHVSLFWYQQALGQGPEFLTYFQNEAQLDKSGLPSDRFFAERPEGSVSTLKIQRTQQEDSAVYLCASRPWGGSFEKLFFGSGTQLSVL.

This clonotype was seen more than once but under ten times. The V and J genes are TRBV20-1 and TRBJ2-7; D is possibly TRBD1 (7 bases). The CDR3 runs 16 residues. The germline V gene has CDR1 DFQATT and CDR2 SNEGSKA (reference sequence). With 0 bases removed from V and 0 bases from J, the gap between germline ends came to 15 bases. The CDR3 reads CSAREGGAGGSYEQYF. CDR3 DNA: TGCAGTGCTAGAGAGGGGGGTGCAGGGGGCTCCTACGAGCAGTACTTC.

This clonotype turned up a few times. This chain links TRBV7-2 with TRBJ2-3; 14 bases map to TRBD2. V lost 4 bases to trimming and J lost 3 bases; unmatched junction nucleotides: 3. The germline CDR1 and CDR2 sequences are SGHTA and FQGNSA. The CDR3 runs 16 residues. CDR3 DNA: TGTGCCAGCAGCTCAGGACTAGCGGGAGGTACAGATACGCAGTATTTT. Its translation is CASSSGLAGGTDTQYF.

This clonotype showed up many times. This chain uses TRBV6-5 with TRBJ1-1, with D perhaps matching TRBD1 (6 bases). Germline V gives CDR1 MNHEY, CDR2 SVGAGI. V shed 5 bases and J shed 4 bases, with 14 bases lying between them. The CDR3 covers 14 residues. The CDR3 here is CASSSGKGGTEAFF. The CDR3 region has the DNA TGTGCCAGCAGTAGCGGAAAGGGGGGCACTGAAGCTTTCTTT.

The sample holds a few counts of this clonotype. The chain carries TRBV25-1 and TRBJ2-5; 10 positions match TRBD1. With 5 bases clipped from V and 5 bases from J, the junction kept 11 bases outside the gene matches. Germline CDR1 MGHDK, CDR2 SYGVNS. The CDR3 consists of 16 residues. This CDR3 is CASSPLGGQGMETQYF. For the CDR3, the DNA is TGTGCCAGCAGTCCCCTTGGGGGACAGGGGATGGAGACCCAGTACTTC.

The genes are TRBV12-3 or TRBV12-4 and TRBJ2-4, with TRBD2 as a possible D gene (6 bases). Trimming took 7 bases from V and 2 from J, leaving 12 bases between them. The CDR3 spans 14 residues. The CDR3 loop is CASTLGGSKNIQYF. As DNA, the CDR3 is TGTGCCAGCACCTTGGGAGGTTCCAAAAACATTCAGTACTTC.

The sample holds a few counts of this clonotype. The chain employs TRBV20-1 and TRBJ2-4, with 9 bases fitting TRBD2. V shed 4 bases, J shed 3 bases, and the junction held 13 bases outside the gene matches. The germline V gene encodes CDR1 DFQATT and CDR2 SNEGSKA (reference sequence). The CDR3 has 17 amino acids. The CDR3 protein is CSATSGSGSSGKNIQYF. Here the CDR3 DNA reads TGCAGTGCTACCTCCGGTAGCGGGAGTAGTGGCAAAAACATTCAGTACTTC.

This sequence joins TRBV5-1 and TRBJ2-7; tentatively, D is TRBD1 or TRBD2 (6 bases each). Between the trimmed V and J ends, which lost 3 bases and 2 bases, there was a span of 15 bases. This CDR3 spans 15 amino acids. Germline CDR1 reads SGHRS; CDR2 reads YFSETQ. The CDR3 protein is CASSSKGDFAYEQYF. The CDR3 nucleotides read TGCGCCAGCAGCTCCAAGGGGGACTTTGCCTACGAGCAGTACTTC.

This clonotype occurred a few times. This CDR3 reads CSARDGEAFF. The CDR3, as DNA: TGCAGCGCTAGGGACGGTGAAGCTTTCTTT. The chain employs TRBV29-1 and TRBJ1-1; TRBD1 might be the D (5 bases). The CDR3 spans 10 residues. V shed 7 bases and J shed 7 bases, with 10 bases lying between them. Germline CDR1 reads SQVTM; CDR2 reads ANQGSEA.

This chain links TRBV28 with TRBJ2-7; 9 nucleotides align to TRBD2. Trimming took 10 bases from V and 1 from J; bases not matched to a gene: 11. The CDR3 consists of 15 residues. CDR1 and CDR2 (germline): MDHEN, SYDVKM. The CDR3 nucleotides read TGTGCCACCCTAGGGGGCGGGAGGGCGTCCTACGAGCAGTACTTC. It specifies CATLGGGRASYEQYF.

This clonotype was counted ten times or more. This chain links TRBV29-1 with TRBJ2-1, with D unclear. V gave up 1 base and J gave up 6 bases, with 7 bases separating them. The CDR3 length is 12 residues. Germline lookup yields CDR1 SQVTM and CDR2 ANQGSEA. The CDR3 reads CSVEGAANEQFF. CDR3 DNA: TGCAGCGTTGAAGGAGCAGCCAATGAGCAGTTCTTC.

This clonotype was picked up many times. The CDR3 protein is CASSLTGEGEQYF. Here the CDR3 DNA reads TGTGCCAGCAGCTTGACCGGGGAGGGGGAGCAGTACTTC. The chain combines TRBV7-9 with TRBJ2-7; 7 positions match TRBD2. The CDR3 has 13 residues. V lost 3 bases and J lost 7; bases outside the gene matches: 6. CDR1 SEHNR and CDR2 FQNEAQ come from the germline V gene (reference sequence).

This clonotype was counted many times. V and J are TRBV29-1 and TRBJ1-1, with unresolved D. In germline, CDR1 is SQVTM, CDR2 ANQGSEA. The CDR3 is 12 amino acids. Deletions cut 6 bases from V and 8 bases from J, with 16 bases between. In nucleotides, the CDR3 is TGCAGCGTGTGGGGAGACACCGCGGAAGCTTTCTTT. Amino acid sequence: CSVWGDTAEAFF.

This clonotype was seen at least ten times. The gene calls are TRBV10-3 and TRBJ2-1; tentatively, D is TRBD1 or TRBD2 (5 bases each). V lost 6 bases and J 3 bases, leaving 9 bases between the germline ends. CDR1 ENHRY and CDR2 SYGVKD come from the germline V gene. CDR3 length: 13 amino acids. DNA of the CDR3: TGTGCCATCAGGGGGGACCTCTACAATGAGCAGTTCTTC. This encodes CAIRGDLYNEQFF.

This clonotype was picked up many times. This chain joins TRBV14 and TRBJ2-1; 11 nucleotides line up with TRBD2. The CDR3 has 17 residues. Germline CDR1 SGHDN, CDR2 FVKESK. V was pared by 3 bases and J by 9 bases, with 13 bases of the junction left unmatched. This CDR3 reads CASSHQRGLAGGGEQFF. CDR3 DNA sequence: TGTGCCAGCAGCCACCAAAGAGGGCTAGCGGGAGGCGGTGAGCAGTTCTTC.

This clonotype appeared many times. The rearrangement uses TRBV3-1 and TRBJ2-1, with D uncertain. The germline V gene has CDR1 LGHDT and CDR2 YNNKEL (reference sequence). The CDR3 is 15 amino acids. Trimming pared 4 bases from V and 2 bases from J, leaving 12 bases between. The CDR3 here is CASSLTPTAYNEQFF. The CDR3 DNA reads as TGTGCCAGCAGCCTCACTCCCACTGCCTACAATGAGCAGTTCTTC.

This clonotype came up many times. This chain joins TRBV12-3 or TRBV12-4 and TRBJ2-1; 7 bases line up with TRBD2. The trim removed 1 base at V and 3 bases at J, leaving 3 bases unmatched. The CDR3 sequence is 15 residues long. This chain's CDR3 is CASSLGLARYNEQFF. CDR3 in DNA: TGTGCCAGCAGTTTAGGACTAGCCCGCTACAATGAGCAGTTCTTC.

This clonotype occurred a few times. The chain joins TRBV20-1 to TRBJ2-7; D gene unclear. V was shortened by 0 bases and J by 6 bases, with 6 bases between the two germline ends. Per the germline V gene, CDR1 is DFQATT and CDR2 is SNEGSKA (reference sequence). The CDR3 is 11 amino acids. CDR3 sequence: CSARDLTEQYF. The DNA of the CDR3 is TGCAGTGCTAGAGATTTGACCGAGCAGTACTTC.

This clonotype was seen many times. The chain links TRBV12-3 or TRBV12-4 to TRBJ2-4; a weak D match, TRBD2 (6 bases). Trimming removed 5 bases at V and 6 bases at J, with 14 bases between. CDR3 length: 14 amino acids. CDR3 loop: CASSPRLVGNIQYF. DNA for the CDR3: TGTGCCAGCAGTCCCAGACTAGTTGGAAACATTCAGTACTTC.

There are many counts of this clonotype. The J gene is TRBJ2-2, the V gene TRBV19, with D uncertain. Germline CDR1 LNHDA, CDR2 SQIVND (reference sequence). V was pared by 9 bases and J by 1 base, with 15 bases between. This CDR3 comprises 15 residues. DNA of the CDR3: TGTGCCAGCTCCATACGAGGAGAGAACACCGGGGAGCTGTTTTTT. Protein: CASSIRGENTGELFF.